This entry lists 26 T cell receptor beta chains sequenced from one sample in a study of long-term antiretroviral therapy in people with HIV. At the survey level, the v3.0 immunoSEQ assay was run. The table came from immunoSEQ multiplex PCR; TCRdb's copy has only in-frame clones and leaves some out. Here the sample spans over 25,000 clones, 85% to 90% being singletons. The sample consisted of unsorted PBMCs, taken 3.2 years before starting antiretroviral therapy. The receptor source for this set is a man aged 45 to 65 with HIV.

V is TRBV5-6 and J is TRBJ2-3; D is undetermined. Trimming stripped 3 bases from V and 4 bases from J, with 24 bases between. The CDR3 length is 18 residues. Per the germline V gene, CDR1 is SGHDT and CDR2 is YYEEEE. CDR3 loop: CASSSPWGNDGIADTQYF. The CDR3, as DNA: TGTGCCAGCAGCTCCCCTTGGGGAAACGATGGGATAGCAGATACGCAGTATTTT.

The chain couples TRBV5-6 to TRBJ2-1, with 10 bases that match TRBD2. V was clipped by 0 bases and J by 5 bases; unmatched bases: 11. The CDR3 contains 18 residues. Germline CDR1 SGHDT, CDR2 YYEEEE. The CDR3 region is CASSLGLAGVYGHNEQFF. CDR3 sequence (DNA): TGTGCCAGCAGCTTGGGCCTAGCGGGAGTATACGGACACAATGAGCAGTTCTTC.

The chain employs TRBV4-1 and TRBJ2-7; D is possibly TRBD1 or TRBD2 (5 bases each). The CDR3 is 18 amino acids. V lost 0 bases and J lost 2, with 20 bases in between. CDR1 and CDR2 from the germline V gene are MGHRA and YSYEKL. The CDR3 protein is CASSQDFGGTYSTYEQYF. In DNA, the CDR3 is TGCGCCAGCAGCCAAGATTTTGGGGGTACCTATTCGACCTACGAGCAGTACTTC.

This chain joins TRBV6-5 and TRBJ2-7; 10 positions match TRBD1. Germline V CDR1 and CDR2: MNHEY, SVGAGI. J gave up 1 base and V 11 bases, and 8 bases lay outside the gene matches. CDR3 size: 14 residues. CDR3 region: CASRRDRGSYEQYF. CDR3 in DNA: TGTGCCTCTCGCCGGGACAGGGGTTCCTACGAGCAGTACTTC.

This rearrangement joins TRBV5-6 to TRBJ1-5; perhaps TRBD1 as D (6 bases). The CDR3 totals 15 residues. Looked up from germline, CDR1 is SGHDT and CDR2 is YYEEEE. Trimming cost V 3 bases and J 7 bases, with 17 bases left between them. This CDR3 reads CASSSRWGGEQPQHF. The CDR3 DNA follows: TGTGCCAGCAGCTCCCGATGGGGGGGCGAACAGCCCCAGCATTTT.

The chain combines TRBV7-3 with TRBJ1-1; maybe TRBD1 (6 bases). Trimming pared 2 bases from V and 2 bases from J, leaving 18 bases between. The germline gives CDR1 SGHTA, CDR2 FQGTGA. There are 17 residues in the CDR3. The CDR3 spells CASSLWGGRGANTEAFF. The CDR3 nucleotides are TGTGCCAGCAGCTTATGGGGGGGCAGGGGTGCTAACACTGAAGCTTTCTTT. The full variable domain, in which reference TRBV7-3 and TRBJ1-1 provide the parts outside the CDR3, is GAGVSQTPSNKVTEKGKYVELRCDPISGHTALYWYRQSLGQGPEFLIYFQGTGAADDSGLPNDRFFAVRPEGSVSTLKIQRTERGDSAVYLCASSLWGGRGANTEAFFGQGTRLTVV.

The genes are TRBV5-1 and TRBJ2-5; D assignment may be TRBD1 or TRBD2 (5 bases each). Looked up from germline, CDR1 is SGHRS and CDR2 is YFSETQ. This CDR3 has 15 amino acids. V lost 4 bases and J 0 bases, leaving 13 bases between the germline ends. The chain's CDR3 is CASSPGPGDQETQYF. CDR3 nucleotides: TGCGCCAGCAGCCCGGGACCCGGGGACCAAGAGACCCAGTACTTC.

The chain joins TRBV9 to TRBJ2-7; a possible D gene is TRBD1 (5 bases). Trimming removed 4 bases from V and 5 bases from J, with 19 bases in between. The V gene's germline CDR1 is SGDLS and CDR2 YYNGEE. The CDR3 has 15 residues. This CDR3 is CASSFQGYQYNEQYF. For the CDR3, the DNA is TGTGCCAGCAGCTTTCAGGGATACCAATACAACGAGCAGTACTTC.

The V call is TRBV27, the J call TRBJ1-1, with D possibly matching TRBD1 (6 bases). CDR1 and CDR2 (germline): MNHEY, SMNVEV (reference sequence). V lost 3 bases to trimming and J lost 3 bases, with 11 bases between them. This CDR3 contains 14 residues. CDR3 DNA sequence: TGTGCCAGCAGTTTGAACAGGGTACACACTGAAGCTTTCTTT. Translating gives CASSLNRVHTEAFF.

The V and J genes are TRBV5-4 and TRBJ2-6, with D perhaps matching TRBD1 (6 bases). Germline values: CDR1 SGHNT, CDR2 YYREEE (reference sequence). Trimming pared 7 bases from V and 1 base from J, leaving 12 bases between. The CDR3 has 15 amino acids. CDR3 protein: CASHSQGSGANVLTF. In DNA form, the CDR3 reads TGTGCCAGCCATTCTCAGGGGTCTGGGGCCAACGTCCTGACTTTC. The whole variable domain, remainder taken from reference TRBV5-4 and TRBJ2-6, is ETGVTQSPTHLIKTRGQQVTLRCSSQSGHNTVSWYQQALGQGPQFIFQYYREEENGRGNFPPRFSGLQFPNYSSELNVNALELDDSALYLCASHSQGSGANVLTFGAGSRLTVL.

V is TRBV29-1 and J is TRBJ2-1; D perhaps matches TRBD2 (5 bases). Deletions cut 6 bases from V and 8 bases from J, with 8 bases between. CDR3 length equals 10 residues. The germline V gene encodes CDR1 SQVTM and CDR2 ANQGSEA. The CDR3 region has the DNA TGCAGCGTCGGGGTGGATGAGCAGTTCTTC. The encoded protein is CSVGVDEQFF.

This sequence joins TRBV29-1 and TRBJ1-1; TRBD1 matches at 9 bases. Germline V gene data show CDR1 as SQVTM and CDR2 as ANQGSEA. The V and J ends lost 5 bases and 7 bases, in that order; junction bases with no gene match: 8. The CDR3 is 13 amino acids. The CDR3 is CSVNTGGISEAFF. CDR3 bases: TGCAGCGTTAATACAGGGGGCATTAGTGAAGCTTTCTTT.

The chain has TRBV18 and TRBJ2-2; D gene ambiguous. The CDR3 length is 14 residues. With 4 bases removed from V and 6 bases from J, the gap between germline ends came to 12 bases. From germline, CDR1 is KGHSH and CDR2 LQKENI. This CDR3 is CASSQNQSPGELFF. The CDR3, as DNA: TGTGCCAGCTCACAAAACCAGAGTCCCGGGGAGCTGTTTTTT.

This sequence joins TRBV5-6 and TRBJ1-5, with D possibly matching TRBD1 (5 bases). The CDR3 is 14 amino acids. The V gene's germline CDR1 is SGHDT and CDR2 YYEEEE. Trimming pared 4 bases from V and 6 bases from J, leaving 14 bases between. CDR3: CASSISGWGQPQHF. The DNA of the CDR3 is TGTGCCAGCAGCATTTCAGGGTGGGGTCAGCCCCAGCATTTT.

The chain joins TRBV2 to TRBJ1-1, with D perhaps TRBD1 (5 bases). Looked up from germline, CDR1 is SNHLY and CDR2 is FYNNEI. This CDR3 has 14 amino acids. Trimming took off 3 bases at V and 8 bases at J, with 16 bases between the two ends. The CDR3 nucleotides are TGTGCCAGCAGTGACATTACGGGGGATCAAGAAGCTTTCTTT. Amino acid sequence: CASSDITGDQEAFF. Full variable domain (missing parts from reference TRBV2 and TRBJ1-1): EPEVTQTPSHQVTQMGQEVILRCVPISNHLYFYWYRQILGQKVEFLVSFYNNEISEKSEIFDDQFSVERPDGSNFTLKIRSTKLEDSAMYFCASSDITGDQEAFFGQGTRLTVV.

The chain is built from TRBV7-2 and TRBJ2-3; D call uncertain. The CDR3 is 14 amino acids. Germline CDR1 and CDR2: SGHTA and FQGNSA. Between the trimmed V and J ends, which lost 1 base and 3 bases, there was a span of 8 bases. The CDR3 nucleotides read TGTGCCAGCAGCTTAGAATTCGCAACAGATACGCAGTATTTT. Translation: CASSLEFATDTQYF.

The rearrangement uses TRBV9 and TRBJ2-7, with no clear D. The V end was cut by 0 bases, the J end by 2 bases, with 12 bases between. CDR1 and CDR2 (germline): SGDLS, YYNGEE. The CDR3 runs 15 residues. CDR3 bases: TGTGCCAGCAGCGTAGGGATCTTCAGTGCCTACGAGCAGTACTTC. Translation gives CASSVGIFSAYEQYF.

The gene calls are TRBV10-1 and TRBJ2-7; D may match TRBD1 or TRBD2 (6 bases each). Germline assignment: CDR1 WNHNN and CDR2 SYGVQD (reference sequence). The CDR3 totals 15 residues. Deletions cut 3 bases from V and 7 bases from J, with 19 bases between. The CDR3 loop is CASSDHSGGGREQYF. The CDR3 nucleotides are TGCGCCAGCAGTGACCACTCTGGAGGGGGGCGAGAGCAGTACTTC.

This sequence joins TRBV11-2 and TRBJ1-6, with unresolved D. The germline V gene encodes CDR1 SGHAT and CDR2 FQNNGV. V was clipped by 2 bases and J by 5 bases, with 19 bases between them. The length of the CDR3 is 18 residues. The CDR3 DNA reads TGTGCCAGCAGCTTAAGAGTTAGGTCCCTCCTCGATAATTCACCCCTCCACTTT. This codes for CASSLRVRSLLDNSPLHF.

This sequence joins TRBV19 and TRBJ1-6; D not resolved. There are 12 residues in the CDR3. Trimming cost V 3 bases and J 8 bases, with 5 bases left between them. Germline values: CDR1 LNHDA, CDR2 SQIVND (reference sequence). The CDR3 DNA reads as TGTGCCAGTAGTATCGCGGATTCACCCCTCCACTTT. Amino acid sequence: CASSIADSPLHF.

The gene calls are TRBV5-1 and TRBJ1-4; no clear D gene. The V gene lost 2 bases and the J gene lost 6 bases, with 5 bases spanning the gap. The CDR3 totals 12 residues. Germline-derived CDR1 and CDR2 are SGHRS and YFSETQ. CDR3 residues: CASSFNYEKLFF. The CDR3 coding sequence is TGCGCCAGCAGCTTTAATTATGAAAAACTGTTTTTT.

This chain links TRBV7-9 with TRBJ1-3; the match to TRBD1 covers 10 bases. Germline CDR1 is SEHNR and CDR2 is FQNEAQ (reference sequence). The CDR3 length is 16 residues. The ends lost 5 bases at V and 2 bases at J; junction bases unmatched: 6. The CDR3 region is CASSTRDRGTGNTIYF. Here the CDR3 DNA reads TGTGCCAGCAGCACACGGGACAGGGGAACTGGAAACACCATATATTTT.

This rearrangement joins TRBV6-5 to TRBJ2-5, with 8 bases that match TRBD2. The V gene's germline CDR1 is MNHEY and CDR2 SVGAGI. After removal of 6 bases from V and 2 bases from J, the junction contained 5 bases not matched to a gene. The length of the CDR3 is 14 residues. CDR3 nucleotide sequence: TGTGCCAGCAGGAGCGGGAGTGCTCAAGAGACCCAGTACTTC. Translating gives CASRSGSAQETQYF.

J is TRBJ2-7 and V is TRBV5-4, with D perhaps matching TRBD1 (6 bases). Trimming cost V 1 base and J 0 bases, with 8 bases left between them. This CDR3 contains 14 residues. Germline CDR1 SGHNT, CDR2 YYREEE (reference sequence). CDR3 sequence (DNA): TGTGCCAGCAGCTTGCGGGACACCTCCTACGAGCAGTACTTC. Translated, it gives CASSLRDTSYEQYF.

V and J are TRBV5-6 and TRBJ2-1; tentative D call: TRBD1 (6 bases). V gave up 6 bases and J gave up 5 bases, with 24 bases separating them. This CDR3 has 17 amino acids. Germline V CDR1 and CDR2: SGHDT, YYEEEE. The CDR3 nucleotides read TGTGCCAGCACCCTAATAACAGGGTGGGGGAAGGACAATGAGCAGTTCTTC. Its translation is CASTLITGWGKDNEQFF.

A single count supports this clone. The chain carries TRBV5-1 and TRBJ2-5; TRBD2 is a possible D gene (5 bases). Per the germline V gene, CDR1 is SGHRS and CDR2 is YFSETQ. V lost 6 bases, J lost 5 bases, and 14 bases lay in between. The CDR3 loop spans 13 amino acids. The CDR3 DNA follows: TGCGCCAGCAATCGGATCCCGGGGGAGACCCAGTACTTC. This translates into CASNRIPGETQYF.